A single sample gave rise to the 8 T cell receptor beta chains below, sequenced in a study of T cells in Graves' hyperthyroidism and ophthalmopathy. TCR beta CDR3 regions were amplified from RNA transcripts. The HTBI primer set served for first-round RT-PCR of the TCR CDR3. TCRdb reanalysed the multiplex PCR reads using MiXCR and keeps one entry per CDR3 protein. The sample records about 570,000 distinct CDR3 sequences, more than 45% being singletons. The sequenced sample consisted of peripheral blood or thyroid tissue (not recorded which). The receptors were sampled from an adult woman with Graves' disease, either hyperthyroidism or ophthalmopathy (not recorded which).

The chain links TRBV20-1 to TRBJ2-7; TRBD2 matches 8 bases. The CDR3 length is 15 residues. Germline V gene lookup returns CDR1 DFQATT and CDR2 SNEGSKA (reference sequence). The V and J ends lost 1 base and 5 bases, in that order; junction bases with no gene match: 10. The CDR3 DNA is TGCAGTGCTAGAGGACAAGCGGGAGTGGGCCACGAGCAGTACTTC. This sequence encodes CSARGQAGVGHEQYF.

The V gene is TRBV24-1, the J gene TRBJ2-5, with D possibly matching TRBD2 (6 bases). The V and J ends lost 3 bases and 0 bases respectively, with 7 bases between them. Germline lookup yields CDR1 KGHDR and CDR2 SFDVKD. The CDR3 covers 14 residues. The CDR3 loop reads CATSDPGDQETQYF. For the CDR3, the DNA is TGTGCCACCAGTGATCCGGGGGACCAAGAGACCCAGTACTTC.

This clonotype was counted ten times or more. CDR3 protein: CSVSLGRSISSYEQYF. The CDR3 nucleotides are TGCAGCGTTTCTTTGGGGCGCAGTATAAGCTCCTACGAGCAGTACTTC. The chain couples TRBV29-1 to TRBJ2-7, with a possible D match to TRBD1 (5 bases). This CDR3 has 16 residues. Per germline, CDR1 SQVTM and CDR2 ANQGSEA. Trimming pared 5 bases from V and 0 bases from J, leaving 20 bases between.

V usage is TRBV2 and J usage is TRBJ1-1; tentative D call: TRBD1 (5 bases). The V end was cut by 5 bases, the J end by 10 bases, with 17 bases between. This CDR3 comprises 13 residues. Per the germline V gene, CDR1 is SNHLY and CDR2 is FYNNEI. CDR3 in DNA: TGTGCCAGCAGTCAGGGCGGAACCAACCGAGCTTTCTTT. As protein: CASSQGGTNRAFF.

CDR3 DNA sequence: TGCGCCAGCAGCCAAGTAGCGGGGGGCACAGATACGCAGTATTTT. This gives the protein CASSQVAGGTDTQYF. V gene TRBV4-3 combines with J gene TRBJ2-3; TRBD2 matches 9 bases. CDR1 and CDR2 (germline): LGHNA, YSLEER. The CDR3 is 15 residues long. The V and J ends lost 1 base and 1 base, in that order; junction bases with no gene match: 0.

The J gene is TRBJ2-7, the V gene TRBV29-1; weak D call: TRBD1 (6 bases). V shed 7 bases and J shed 0 bases, with 13 bases lying between them. CDR3 length equals 13 residues. Germline-derived CDR1 and CDR2 are SQVTM and ANQGSEA. As DNA, the CDR3 is TGCAGCGCTGGGGGCGGCTACTCCTACGAGCAGTACTTC. This encodes CSAGGGYSYEQYF.

The chain combines TRBV9 with TRBJ1-6, with unresolved D. Germline values: CDR1 SGDLS, CDR2 YYNGEE. V was trimmed by 2 bases and J by 6 bases, leaving 18 bases between them. The CDR3 runs 17 residues. Here the CDR3 DNA reads TGTGCCAGCAGCGTCGGCAGTCTAGCCACTACTAATTCACCCCTCCACTTT. This sequence encodes CASSVGSLATTNSPLHF.

In this sample, this clonotype turned up once. In DNA form, the CDR3 reads TGTGCCAGCAGCCCACAGGGAGCTGGGCGGGAGCAGTACTTC. This sequence encodes CASSPQGAGREQYF. The chain uses TRBV7-9 and TRBJ2-7; a possible D gene is TRBD1 (6 bases). V shed 5 bases and J shed 7 bases, with 18 bases lying between them. From germline, CDR1 is SEHNR and CDR2 FQNEAQ (reference sequence). The CDR3 is 14 amino acids.